This T cell receptor (beta chain) was sequenced for a study of shared clonotypes between healthy human individuals. Study observations and caveats: A generally larger estimated richness was seen in naive subsets than in memory subsets. Lower generation probabilities were found for non-shared clonotypes than for those shared by all four donors. The study found roughly 5% of naive CD4 clonotypes shared across four donors.

The germline V gene has CDR1 MGHRA and CDR2 YSYEKL. The CDR3 totals 13 residues. The germline V and J ends were trimmed by 0 bases and 5 bases, with 7 bases remaining between them. The study enrolled healthy HIV-negative adults without recent acute infections or vaccinations as donors. Remarks on this clone: The target antigen is unknown.

The data were produced by immunoSEQ multiplex PCR, yet TCRdb's version contains in-frame clones alone and is incomplete. The table includes about a million clones, about three quarters detected once. The sequenced sample consisted of memory CD4+ T cells sorted from blood. Subset noted: CD45RA-negative fraction. J is TRBJ1-1 and V is TRBV4-1; D gene ambiguous. The origin of this receptor is a young man in good health. The CDR3, as DNA: TGCGCCAGCAGCCAAGATCCTGGGACTGAAGCTTTCTTT. It specifies CASSQDPGTEAFF.